The clone carrying this T cell receptor beta chain came up a few times. This CDR3 region has 14 residues. The J segment lost 5 bases and the V segment lost 4 bases, leaving 9 bases of the junction unmatched. Germline V gene lookup returns CDR1 SGHRS and CDR2 YFSETQ. Preparing the TCRbeta library involved the use of unique molecular identifiers. TCRdb used MiXCR to reprocess the PCR reads, holding one entry per CDR3 protein. This sample has around 800,000 distinct CDR3 sequences, with under 20% found just once. The source of the sample is a study of T-cell reconstitution after alpha-beta-depleted transplantation in children.

The genes are TRBV5-1 and TRBJ2-7, with 7 bases lining up with TRBD1. The specimen comprised PBMCs, mostly from graft donor cells, sampled 360 days after TCRalphabeta/CD19-depleted stem cell transplant. This clonotype originated in a male patient aged 10-17 years who had a stem cell transplant for acute lymphoblastic leukemia, so the T cells may come from the graft donor. The CDR3 sequence: CASSPDRGGNEQYF. DNA of the CDR3: TGCGCCAGCAGCCCCGACCGAGGGGGCAACGAGCAGTACTTC.